One sample yielded the 23 T cell receptor beta chains listed below, sequenced in a study of blood T cells in healthy people across ages. Combining a sample-barcoded 5' primer with a J-beta primer mix, a second PCR ran for roughly 7 to 11 cycles. TCRdb re-analysed the 5' RACE reads in MiXCR, keeping a single row per CDR3 protein. The repertoire holds some 730,000 distinct CDR3 sequences, with about a fifth as singletons. Sequencing was done on a sample of blood. These receptors were taken from a man aged 70-80 years in good health.

A word on this clonotype: Being one base from a much bigger clone, this may be a read error. J is TRBJ2-7 and V is TRBV28; D is tentatively TRBD1 or TRBD2 (5 bases each). Trimming cost V 0 bases and J 2 bases, with 11 bases left between them. Germline loops: CDR1 MDHEN, CDR2 SYDVKM. The CDR3 has 15 amino acids. This CDR3 is CASSLWGDGAYEQYV. Written as DNA, the CDR3 is TGTGCCAGCAGTTTATGGGGGGACGGGGCCTACGAGCAGTACGTC.

This clonotype was picked up a small number of times. Likely a read error: the CDR3 ends without its conserved phenylalanine or tryptophan. The chain couples TRBV20-1 to TRBJ2-3; unclear D gene. Germline lookup yields CDR1 DFQATT and CDR2 SNEGSKA (reference sequence). V was cut by 6 bases and J by 2 bases, with 12 bases left in between. The CDR3 has 13 residues. This CDR3 reads CSAADGNTDTQYL. CDR3 DNA: TGCAGTGCCGCGGACGGAAACACAGATACGCAGTATCTT.

The chain has TRBV5-1 and TRBJ1-2; 8 nucleotides match TRBD1. Germline V gene data show CDR1 as SGHRS and CDR2 as YFSETQ. The CDR3 consists of 15 residues. J lost 4 bases, V lost 0 bases, and 5 bases had no gene match. The CDR3 loop reads CASSLDGQGGYGYTF. The CDR3 DNA is TGCGCCAGCAGCTTGGATGGACAGGGCGGCTATGGCTACACCTTC.

This clonotype has only a few counts. The CDR3, as DNA: TGTGCCAGCAGCTTAGCCGGACTAGCGGGATCCCAAGAGACCCAGTACTTC. Amino acid sequence: CASSLAGLAGSQETQYF. The gene calls are TRBV7-2 and TRBJ2-5; 12 nucleotides line up with TRBD2. J was trimmed by 1 base and V by 0 bases; bases with no gene match: 3. CDR3 size: 17 residues. Germline CDR1 SGHTA, CDR2 FQGNSA.

The J gene is TRBJ2-5, the V gene TRBV7-2; D is perhaps TRBD1 (6 bases). CDR3 length equals 13 residues. V lost 9 bases and J lost 4, with 15 bases in between. Germline lookup yields CDR1 SGHTA and CDR2 FQGNSA. As DNA, the CDR3 is TGTGCCAGTAAATCAGGGGCGGGAGAGACCCAGTACTTC. Its translation is CASKSGAGETQYF.

V and J are TRBV20-1 and TRBJ1-1; D possibly corresponds to TRBD1 (6 bases). Germline V lookup: CDR1 DFQATT, CDR2 SNEGSKA (reference sequence). The CDR3 length is 12 residues. The V end lost 0 bases, the J end lost 10 bases, and 12 bases lay between the germline ends. CDR3 protein: CSAREGGLGAFF. DNA of the CDR3: TGCAGTGCTAGAGAAGGGGGACTAGGAGCTTTCTTT.

The chain employs TRBV7-2 and TRBJ1-2; no clear D. The V end was cut by 0 bases, the J end by 0 bases, with 8 bases between. This CDR3 has 15 amino acids. Germline lookup yields CDR1 SGHTA and CDR2 FQGNSA. The CDR3 reads CTSSLAPRTNYGYTF. CDR3 bases: TGTACCAGCAGCTTAGCGCCCAGAACTAACTATGGCTACACCTTC.

The chain couples TRBV20-1 to TRBJ2-1; no clear D gene. The V gene's germline CDR1 is DFQATT and CDR2 SNEGSKA (reference sequence). V was cut by 5 bases and J by 0 bases, with 11 bases left in between. This CDR3 has 14 residues. CDR3: CSADPAYSYNEQFF. CDR3 nucleotide sequence: TGCAGTGCTGACCCTGCCTACTCCTACAATGAGCAGTTCTTC.

V gene TRBV4-1 combines with J gene TRBJ1-1; no reliable D call. The CDR3 has 15 residues. Germline CDR1 is MGHRA and CDR2 is YSYEKL. Between the trimmed V and J ends, which lost 0 bases and 0 bases, there was a span of 8 bases. This chain's CDR3 is CASSQEDGMNTEAFF. CDR3 sequence (DNA): TGCGCCAGCAGCCAAGAGGACGGGATGAACACTGAAGCTTTCTTT.

Only a few counts were recorded for this clonotype. The V call is TRBV29-1, the J call TRBJ1-1; maybe TRBD1 (5 bases). The CDR3 contains 14 residues. V lost 0 bases and J 10 bases, leaving 18 bases between the germline ends. The V gene's germline CDR1 is SQVTM and CDR2 ANQGSEA. Written as DNA, the CDR3 is TGCAGCGTTGAAGATCCTGGGGTGGGGGTCGCAGCTTTCTTT. Translation: CSVEDPGVGVAAFF.

This clonotype has just a few counts. Relative to the germline gene, one junction end is altered; a read error may explain this. The chain's CDR3 is CAMKPGTGTEKPFF. DNA for the CDR3: TGTGCCATGAAACCCGGGACAGGGACCGAAAAACCGTTTTTT. The rearrangement joins TRBV19 to TRBJ1-4, with 9 bases identical to TRBD1. CDR3 size: 14 residues. The germline CDR1 and CDR2 sequences are LNHDA and SQIVND (reference sequence).

The chain joins TRBV5-1 to TRBJ1-1, with 9 bases fitting TRBD1. The CDR3 has 14 residues. Per the germline V gene, CDR1 is SGHRS and CDR2 is YFSETQ. Trimming at V came to 4 bases and at J to 1 base, leaving 2 bases not matched to a gene. Here the CDR3 DNA reads TGCGCCAGCAGCCAACAGGGGGCGAACACTGAAGCTTTCTTT. Its protein is CASSQQGANTEAFF.

The chain recombines TRBV7-9 with TRBJ1-2; no definite D call. Germline CDR1 SEHNR, CDR2 FQNEAQ (reference sequence). This CDR3 region has 12 residues. The V gene lost 1 base and the J gene lost 6 bases, with 6 bases spanning the gap. CDR3 sequence: CASSLVDHGYTF. CDR3 nucleotides: TGTGCCAGCAGCTTAGTTGACCATGGCTACACCTTC.

This clonotype was seen only a few times. The V call is TRBV28, the J call TRBJ1-1, with D maybe TRBD1 (5 bases). The CDR3 spans 18 residues. Germline CDR1 reads MDHEN; CDR2 reads SYDVKM. The V end lost 7 bases, the J end lost 4 bases, and 28 bases lay between the germline ends. The CDR3 protein is CASNPPGRWSGAGTEAFF. The CDR3 DNA follows: TGTGCCAGCAACCCTCCAGGGAGGTGGTCGGGAGCGGGCACTGAAGCTTTCTTT.

The rearrangement joins TRBV28 to TRBJ1-5; no firm D call. The CDR3 sequence is 17 residues long. Per germline, CDR1 MDHEN and CDR2 SYDVKM. The V end was cut by 5 bases, the J end by 3 bases, with 20 bases between. The CDR3 spells CASSPRGGIKSNQPQHF. Written as DNA, the CDR3 is TGTGCCAGCAGTCCCCGGGGAGGAATTAAATCCAATCAGCCCCAGCATTTT.

The chain joins TRBV5-1 to TRBJ2-3; 8 nucleotides align to TRBD1. The CDR3 has 15 amino acids. Trimming removed 1 base from V and 5 bases from J; junction bases left unmatched: 6. Germline V gene data show CDR1 as SGHRS and CDR2 as YFSETQ. CDR3 in amino acids: CASSLWQGAGDTQYF. In DNA form, the CDR3 reads TGCGCCAGCAGCTTGTGGCAGGGGGCAGGAGATACGCAGTATTTT. Together with reference TRBV5-1 and TRBJ2-3, the CDR3 gives the full variable domain: KAGVTQTPRYLIKTRGQQVTLSCSPISGHRSVSWYQQTPGQGLQFLFEYFSETQRNKGNFPGRFSGRQFSNSRSEMNVSTLELGDSALYLCASSLWQGAGDTQYFGPGTRLTVL.

There are a few counts of this clonotype. The J gene is TRBJ1-1, the V gene TRBV27; possibly TRBD1 for D (6 bases). Germline V gene sequence: CDR1 MNHEY, CDR2 SMNVEV (reference sequence). V was cut by 6 bases and J by 3 bases, with 17 bases left in between. This CDR3 comprises 15 residues. The DNA for the CDR3 is TGTGCCAGCAGCACCGGAGGGGGGTATTACACTGAAGCTTTCTTT. Protein: CASSTGGGYYTEAFF.

The chain is built from TRBV3-1 and TRBJ2-1; D not certain. The J call may be incorrect, as the DNA end agrees better with TRBJ2-7. The CDR3 length is 14 residues. Germline values: CDR1 LGHDT, CDR2 YNNKEL (reference sequence). This CDR3 is CASSPRHGSYEQYF. CDR3 coding DNA: TGTGCCAGCAGCCCTAGACACGGGTCCTACGAGCAGTACTTC.

This clonotype was detected a few times. This chain uses TRBV2 with TRBJ2-7; D is possibly TRBD2 (5 bases). The CDR3 sequence is 16 residues long. Trimming took 1 base from V and 2 from J, leaving 15 bases between them. The V gene's germline CDR1 is SNHLY and CDR2 FYNNEI. CDR3 bases: TGTGCCAGCAGTGAAGATTTTGGTCCCGGGACCTACGAGCAGTACTTC. The encoded protein is CASSEDFGPGTYEQYF.

The chain employs TRBV12-3 or TRBV12-4 and TRBJ2-1; D possibly uses TRBD1 or TRBD2 (5 bases each). V lost 4 bases and J lost 0, with 10 bases in between. The CDR3 covers 15 residues. The DNA of the CDR3 is TGTGCCAGCAGTTGGGGGTCAAGCTCCTACAATGAGCAGTTCTTC. Translating gives CASSWGSSSYNEQFF.

The rearrangement links TRBV29-1 to TRBJ2-3; D is possibly TRBD1 (6 bases). The germline gives CDR1 SQVTM, CDR2 ANQGSEA. The CDR3 runs to 11 residues. V lost 4 bases to trimming and J lost 5 bases, with 7 bases between them. CDR3: CSVAQGDTQYF. The CDR3 DNA reads as TGCAGCGTTGCACAGGGAGATACGCAGTATTTT.

This chain's CDR3 is CASSITAVQETQYF. The CDR3 coding sequence is TGTGCCAGTAGTATTACCGCCGTTCAAGAGACCCAGTACTTC. This sequence joins TRBV19 and TRBJ2-5; the D is unclear. The CDR3 consists of 14 residues. In germline, CDR1 is LNHDA, CDR2 SQIVND (reference sequence). V lost 3 bases and J 2 bases, leaving 10 bases between the germline ends. Full variable domain (outside the CDR3, taken from reference TRBV19 and TRBJ2-5): DGGITQSPKYLFRKEGQNVTLSCEQNLNHDAMYWYRQDPGQGLRLIYYSQIVNDFQKGDIAEGYSVSREKKESFPLTVTSAQKNPTAFYLCASSITAVQETQYFGPGTRLLVL.

This clonotype was counted between two and nine times. CDR3 coding DNA: TGTGCCATCAGTGATAGGGGTGGGACCGGTTATGGCTACACCTTC. Residues: CAISDRGGTGYGYTF. The chain couples TRBV10-3 to TRBJ1-2, with D possibly matching TRBD1 (5 bases). This CDR3 spans 15 amino acids. Germline V gene sequence: CDR1 ENHRY, CDR2 SYGVKD. With 3 bases removed from V and 5 bases from J, the gap between germline ends came to 16 bases.